This is a list of T cell receptor beta chains from one sample in a study of CD8+ T cells in alopecia areata. Data came from immunoSEQ multiplex PCR; TCRdb stores just in-frame clones and leaves some out. The repertoire holds nearly 200,000 clones, with nearly 60% as singletons. The sample here was CD4+ T cells sorted from blood, taken at week 24, from a patient treated with tofacitinib. The receptors shown here come from a human donor with alopecia areata. Each CDR3 is given with its conserved first and last residue. Fields, in order: J gene, D gene, clone size, V gene, CDR3 length, CDR3 protein, CDR3 DNA. The D gene is left open where the match is weak. A clone size is listed for some rows: how often the clone was seen (once, few, many), or a class if it is expanded.

TRBJ1-2 | NA | NA | TRBV5-6 | 14 | CASSPQGREGGYTF | TGTGCCAGCAGCCCTCAGGGGCGAGAAGGTGGCTACACCTTC
TRBJ2-3 | NA | few | TRBV5-6 | 13 | CASSLAPEGTQYF | TGTGCCAGCAGCTTGGCCCCCGAGGGTACGCAGTATTTT
TRBJ2-7 | TRBD2 | NA | TRBV5-4 | 14 | CASGRAGGDYEQYF | TGTGCCAGCGGCCGAGCGGGAGGGGACTACGAGCAGTACTTC
TRBJ2-1 | TRBD2 | NA | TRBV9 | 17 | CASSVVAGGGEVNEQFF | TGTGCCAGCAGCGTAGTTGCAGGCGGGGGAGAAGTCAATGAGCAGTTCTTC
TRBJ2-5 | TRBD1 | NA | TRBV27 | 14 | CASRIRDRSLGVYF | TGTGCCAGCAGAATCCGGGACAGGTCTTTGGGGGTGTACTTC
TRBJ2-1 | NA | few | TRBV28 | 16 | CASSAPGTQLYNEQFF | TGTGCCAGCAGTGCCCCCGGGACCCAGCTATACAATGAGCAGTTCTTC
TRBJ2-7 | NA | NA | TRBV5-1 | 12 | CASSRDFYEQYF | TGCGCCAGCAGCCGGGACTTCTACGAGCAGTACTTC
TRBJ2-3 | TRBD2 | NA | TRBV9 | 15 | CASSVSSGNTDTQYF | TGTGCCAGCAGCGTATCTAGCGGAAACACAGATACGCAGTATTTT
TRBJ2-1 | NA | NA | TRBV4-2 | 16 | CASSQDQSRSYNEQFF | TGTGCCAGCAGCCAAGACCAGTCCCGCTCCTACAATGAGCAGTTCTTC
TRBJ1-1 | NA | NA | TRBV5-1 | 13 | CASSSGPGTEAFF | TGCGCCAGCAGCTCCGGACCAGGGACTGAAGCTTTCTTT
TRBJ1-2 | TRBD1 | NA | TRBV5-6 | 16 | CASSLTATGGNYGYTF | TGTGCCAGCAGCTTGACGGCCACAGGGGGCAACTATGGCTACACCTTC
TRBJ2-1 | NA | NA | TRBV5-4 | 14 | CASSLDRADNEQFF | TGTGCCAGCAGCTTAGACAGAGCGGACAATGAGCAGTTCTTC
TRBJ1-6 | NA | NA | TRBV10-3 | 13 | CAIHSSYNSPLHF | TGTGCCATCCATAGCTCCTATAATTCACCCCTCCACTTT
TRBJ2-7 | TRBD1 | NA | TRBV2 | 11 | CASGWDSEQYF | TGTGCCAGCGGCTGGGACAGCGAGCAGTACTTC
TRBJ2-1 | TRBD1 | NA | TRBV27 | 13 | CASSPGQYNEQFF | TGTGCCAGCAGCCCGGGACAGTACAATGAGCAGTTCTTC
TRBJ1-2 | TRBD1 | NA | TRBV30 | 12 | CAWGTGPYGYTF | TGTGCCTGGGGGACAGGACCCTATGGCTACACCTTC
TRBJ2-6 | NA | NA | TRBV7-9 | 15 | CASSYGHSGANVLTF | TGTGCCAGCAGCTACGGCCACTCTGGGGCCAACGTCCTGACTTTC
TRBJ1-6 | NA | NA | TRBV27 | 16 | CASSPHRVGNNSPLHF | TGTGCCAGCAGTCCCCACAGGGTAGGGAATAATTCACCCCTCCACTTT
TRBJ2-6 | NA | NA | TRBV7-9 | 17 | CASSLAVAGTGANVLTF | TGTGCCAGCAGCTTAGCGGTTGCGGGTACTGGGGCCAACGTCCTGACTTTC
TRBJ2-7 | NA | NA | TRBV9 | 13 | CASSVGQSYEQYF | TGTGCCAGCAGCGTAGGACAATCCTACGAGCAGTACTTC
TRBJ1-4 | TRBD1 | NA | TRBV5-1 | 15 | CASSEGQGLDEKLFF | TGCGCCAGCAGCGAAGGACAGGGTTTAGATGAAAAACTGTTTTTT
TRBJ2-7 | TRBD1 | few | TRBV7-2 | 15 | CASSPAGTGVYEQYF | TGTGCCAGCAGCCCGGCCGGGACAGGGGTCTACGAGCAGTACTTC
TRBJ1-2 | NA | NA | TRBV5-1 | 15 | CASSLAGGTNYGYTF | TGCGCCAGCAGCTTGGCCGGGGGGACTAACTATGGCTACACCTTC
TRBJ2-7 | TRBD1 | few | TRBV18 | 13 | CASTTEGTGGVYF | TGTGCCAGCACAACCGAAGGGACAGGGGGTGTGTACTTC
TRBJ2-2 | TRBD1 | NA | TRBV25-1 | 15 | CASSEWTGKAGELFF | TGTGCCAGCAGTGAATGGACAGGGAAAGCCGGGGAGCTGTTTTTT
TRBJ2-3 | TRBD2 | NA | TRBV15 | 14 | CATSPSGSPDTQYF | TGTGCCACCAGCCCTAGCGGGAGCCCCGATACGCAGTATTTT
TRBJ1-5 | TRBD1 | NA | TRBV30 | 15 | CAWSSNRGGGQPQHF | TGTGCCTGGAGTTCAAACAGGGGAGGGGGTCAGCCCCAGCATTTT
TRBJ2-5 | NA | few | TRBV29-1 | 13 | CSVRTAYQETQYF | TGCAGCGTCAGGACAGCTTACCAAGAGACCCAGTACTTC
TRBJ2-7 | NA | few | TRBV25-1 | 14 | CASSDSKRRYEQYF | TGTGCCAGCAGTGACTCCAAGCGGAGGTACGAGCAGTACTTC
TRBJ2-3 | NA | few | TRBV7-2 | 14 | CASSLLPLGDTQYF | TGTGCCAGCAGCTTACTTCCACTCGGGGATACGCAGTATTTT
TRBJ2-3 | TRBD2 | few | TRBV19 | 16 | CASRAGGPFSTDTQYF | TGTGCCAGCCGAGCGGGAGGGCCGTTTAGCACAGATACGCAGTATTTT
TRBJ2-3 | NA | NA | TRBV11-2 | 12 | CASSHRRNTQYF | TGTGCCAGCAGCCATAGGAGGAATACGCAGTATTTT
TRBJ1-2 | NA | NA | TRBV27 | 13 | CASSLRGEGGYTF | TGTGCCAGCAGTTTAAGGGGTGAGGGGGGCTACACCTTC
TRBJ2-7 | NA | NA | TRBV5-1 | 14 | CASSSTTETYEQYF | TGCGCCAGCAGCTCTACGACAGAGACCTACGAGCAGTACTTC
TRBJ2-2 | TRBD1 | NA | TRBV7-2 | 18 | CASSLDSTGALNTGELFF | TGTGCCAGCAGCTTAGACTCGACAGGGGCCCTGAACACCGGGGAGCTGTTTTTT
TRBJ2-3 | NA | NA | TRBV7-9 | 14 | CAITDRTSTDTQYF | TGTGCCATTACGGACCGTACTAGCACAGATACGCAGTATTTT
TRBJ2-2 | NA | few | TRBV7-2 | 12 | CASSSGLVALFF | TGTGCCAGCAGCTCTGGACTCGTAGCGCTGTTTTTT
TRBJ2-3 | TRBD2 | NA | TRBV5-1 | 16 | CASSGLAGPSTDTQYF | TGCGCCAGCAGCGGACTAGCGGGTCCTAGCACAGATACGCAGTATTTT
TRBJ1-4 | NA | few | TRBV5-1 | 15 | CASSARGGEREKLFF | TGCGCCAGCAGCGCTCGGGGAGGGGAAAGAGAAAAACTGTTTTTT
TRBJ2-3 | TRBD1 | NA | TRBV19 | 14 | CASRDRGRTDTQYF | TGTGCCAGCCGGGACAGGGGGCGAACAGATACGCAGTATTTT
TRBJ2-3 | NA | once | TRBV4-2 | 16 | CASSQYSGESTDTQYF | TGTGCCAGCAGCCAGTATAGCGGTGAAAGCACAGATACGCAGTATTTT
TRBJ2-3 | NA | NA | TRBV5-1 | 14 | CASSLIADTDTQYF | TGCGCCAGCAGCTTGATAGCGGACACAGATACGCAGTATTTT
TRBJ2-1 | TRBD1 | NA | TRBV15 | 16 | CATRPGTGNRINEQFF | TGTGCCACCAGACCCGGGACAGGCAACCGTATAAATGAGCAGTTCTTC
TRBJ1-5 | NA | once | TRBV27 | 14 | CASSLEASNQPQHF | TGTGCCAGCAGTTTAGAGGCTAGCAATCAGCCCCAGCATTTT
TRBJ2-6 | NA | NA | TRBV5-1 | 15 | CASSLGSSGANVLTF | TGCGCCAGCAGCTTGGGGTCGTCTGGGGCCAACGTCCTGACTTTC
TRBJ2-3 | TRBD1 | NA | TRBV6-6 | 13 | CASNRGLADTQYF | TGTGCCAGCAACAGGGGTCTCGCAGATACGCAGTATTTT
TRBJ1-5 | NA | NA | TRBV15 | 17 | CATSRDKTVDSNQPQHF | TGTGCCACCAGCAGAGATAAGACGGTTGATAGCAATCAGCCCCAGCATTTT
TRBJ1-2 | NA | NA | TRBV6-5 | 15 | CASRSRHPTLYGYTF | TGTGCCAGCAGATCACGTCATCCGACGCTCTATGGCTACACCTTC
TRBJ1-1 | NA | NA | TRBV18 | 14 | CASSPPVGNTEAFF | TGTGCCAGCTCACCACCGGTGGGGAACACTGAAGCTTTCTTT
TRBJ2-3 | TRBD2 | NA | TRBV5-4 | 16 | CASSGFTSGSADTQYF | TGTGCCAGCAGCGGATTCACTAGCGGGAGTGCAGATACGCAGTATTTT
TRBJ2-2 | NA | NA | TRBV2 | 14 | CASRPGTDTGELFF | TGTGCCAGCAGACCCGGGACTGACACCGGGGAGCTGTTTTTT
TRBJ1-4 | NA | NA | TRBV7-9 | 13 | CASSTPPGEKLFF | TGTGCCAGCAGCACCCCCCCGGGTGAAAAACTGTTTTTT
TRBJ1-1 | NA | once | TRBV30 | 13 | CAWSVGADPEAFF | TGTGCCTGGAGTGTTGGAGCGGATCCCGAAGCTTTCTTT
TRBJ1-1 | TRBD1 | NA | TRBV27 | 18 | CASSRAFIRGQLNTEAFF | TGTGCCAGCAGCAGAGCTTTTATTAGGGGACAGCTGAACACTGAAGCTTTCTTT
TRBJ1-2 | NA | NA | TRBV4-1 | 13 | CASSQDQFYGYTF | TGCGCCAGCAGCCAAGACCAGTTCTATGGCTACACCTTC
TRBJ2-5 | NA | NA | TRBV14 | 12 | CASSQSLRTQYF | TGTGCCAGCAGCCAATCATTACGGACCCAGTACTTC
TRBJ1-1 | NA | few | TRBV7-9 | 15 | CASSFSGTKNTEAFF | TGTGCCAGCAGCTTCAGCGGGACAAAGAACACTGAAGCTTTCTTT
TRBJ2-1 | NA | NA | TRBV18 | 12 | CASSPGDNEQFF | TGTGCCAGCTCACCCGGGGACAATGAGCAGTTCTTC
TRBJ2-1 | TRBD2 | few | TRBV19 | 15 | CASSTSGSSYNEQFF | TGTGCCAGTAGTACTAGCGGGAGCTCCTACAATGAGCAGTTCTTC
TRBJ1-1 | NA | NA | TRBV9 | 13 | CASSVKVNTEAFF | TGTGCCAGCAGCGTCAAGGTTAACACTGAAGCTTTCTTT